Listed here are 29 T cell receptor beta chains from one sample, sequenced in a study of lymphopenia after photon versus proton radiotherapy. Generated by immunoSEQ multiplex PCR, the TCRdb table keeps only in-frame clones and is missing some. The sample has about 25,000 clones; 87% are singletons. Sequenced material: peripheral blood, taken from a patient treated with photon-based radiotherapy. These receptors originate from a man aged 50-60 years with gastric cancer.

V is TRBV7-9 and J is TRBJ2-1; no firm D call. The germline V and J ends were trimmed by 8 bases and 2 bases, with 7 bases remaining between them. The CDR3 extends over 12 amino acids. Germline CDR1 reads SEHNR; CDR2 reads FQNEAQ (reference sequence). The CDR3 nucleotides read TGTGCCAGCCGCTCTGCCTACAATGAGCAGTTCTTC. The encoded protein is CASRSAYNEQFF.

The CDR3: CASSERGPNYGYTF. CDR3 in DNA: TGTGCCAGCAGTGAACGGGGCCCGAACTATGGCTACACCTTC. V gene TRBV6-1 combines with J gene TRBJ1-2; possibly TRBD1 for D (5 bases). Germline V gives CDR1 MNHNS, CDR2 SASEGT. The V and J ends lost 2 bases and 2 bases respectively, with 9 bases between them. The CDR3 sequence is 14 residues long.

In its sample, this clone was seen once. The rearrangement links TRBV15 to TRBJ1-3; the D gene is possibly TRBD1 (5 bases). V was pared by 2 bases and J by 2 bases, with 10 bases between. The CDR3 sequence is 15 residues long. Germline values: CDR1 LNHNV, CDR2 YYDKDF (reference sequence). The CDR3: CATSRPTVPGNTIYF. For the CDR3, the DNA is TGTGCCACCAGCAGACCGACAGTGCCTGGAAACACCATATATTTT.

The chain has TRBV18 and TRBJ1-4; D is unclear. The germline V gene encodes CDR1 KGHSH and CDR2 LQKENI. Trimming left V 5 bases short and J 0 bases short, with 10 bases between. CDR3 length equals 15 residues. CDR3: CASSEVSSTNEKLFF. The CDR3 DNA follows: TGTGCCAGCTCAGAGGTCTCATCAACTAATGAAAAACTGTTTTTT.

The chain uses TRBV30 and TRBJ1-1; 7 bases align to TRBD1. Germline values: CDR1 GTSNPN, CDR2 SVGIG (reference sequence). The CDR3 runs 12 residues. V dropped 4 bases and J dropped 4; count of bases not matched to a gene: 3. The CDR3 protein is CAWTGGVTEAFF. CDR3 DNA sequence: TGTGCCTGGACAGGGGGGGTCACTGAAGCTTTCTTT.

This chain connects TRBV5-1 to TRBJ2-2; tentative D call: TRBD2 (5 bases). The V and J ends lost 2 bases and 2 bases respectively, with 10 bases between them. The CDR3 length is 15 residues. The germline gives CDR1 SGHRS, CDR2 YFSETQ. The CDR3 reads CASSFSAPNTGELFF. The CDR3 DNA is TGCGCCAGCAGCTTTAGCGCCCCAAACACCGGGGAGCTGTTTTTT.

The chain uses TRBV5-1 and TRBJ2-5; 9 nucleotides match TRBD2. The CDR3 is 13 residues long. Germline-derived CDR1 and CDR2 are SGHRS and YFSETQ. V gave up 7 bases and J gave up 2 bases; unmatched junction bases: 3. The DNA of the CDR3 is TGCGCCAGCGCGGGGGGGCCTCAAGAGACCCAGTACTTC. Residues: CASAGGPQETQYF.

The V gene is TRBV6-5, the J gene TRBJ1-2; perhaps TRBD1 as D (6 bases). The germline V gene encodes CDR1 MNHEY and CDR2 SVGAGI. V lost 4 bases and J 6 bases, leaving 12 bases between the germline ends. This CDR3 contains 13 residues. The CDR3 bases are TGTGCCAGCAGTTGGGGGGGGGCCCATGGCTACACCTTC. It translates to CASSWGGAHGYTF.

This clone was seen only once. The rearrangement joins TRBV7-2 to TRBJ2-7; 8 bases fit TRBD2. Germline V CDR1 and CDR2: SGHTA, FQGNSA. The CDR3 is made up of 17 amino acids. V shed 1 base, J shed 1 base, and the junction held 9 bases outside the gene matches. CDR3 bases: TGTGCCAGCAGCTTAGGCTACGGCGGGAGGAGGTCCTACGAGCAGTACTTC. Amino acids: CASSLGYGGRRSYEQYF.

V and J are TRBV4-2 and TRBJ2-3; TRBD2 agrees at 12 bases. Germline-derived CDR1 and CDR2 are LGHNA and YNFKEQ. V shed 3 bases, J shed 0 bases, and the junction held 7 bases outside the gene matches. This CDR3 contains 18 residues. The CDR3 sequence is CASSHRLAGGQSTDTQYF. In nucleotides, the CDR3 is TGTGCCAGCAGCCACCGGCTAGCGGGGGGGCAGAGCACAGATACGCAGTATTTT.

The chain's CDR3 is CAMGGASSYEQYV. Here the CDR3 DNA reads TGTGCCATGGGAGGGGCGAGCTCCTACGAGCAGTACGTC. The chain has TRBV5-4 and TRBJ2-7, with 7 bases aligning to TRBD2. The CDR3 has 13 amino acids. V lost 9 bases and J lost 0; bases outside the gene matches: 6. From germline, CDR1 is SGHNT and CDR2 YYREEE (reference sequence).

This clone was counted a few times. The chain joins TRBV7-8 to TRBJ2-2; TRBD2 agrees at 9 bases. V dropped 5 bases and J dropped 1; count of bases not matched to a gene: 2. The CDR3 extends over 15 amino acids. The germline V gene has CDR1 SGHVS and CDR2 FQNEAQ. This chain's CDR3 is CASSSSGRNTGELFF. Written as DNA, the CDR3 is TGTGCCAGCAGCAGTAGCGGGAGGAACACCGGGGAGCTGTTTTTT.

The chain couples TRBV7-2 to TRBJ1-2, with TRBD1 as a possible D gene (5 bases). This CDR3 has 14 amino acids. Germline CDR1 reads SGHTA; CDR2 reads FQGNSA. V lost 5 bases to trimming and J lost 5 bases, with 15 bases between them. The DNA of the CDR3 is TGTGCCAGCAGCGAGGGACGTCGCCAATATGGCTACACCTTC. Translating it yields CASSEGRRQYGYTF.

This rearrangement joins TRBV6-5 to TRBJ2-7, with 7 bases identical to TRBD2. CDR3 size: 13 residues. The germline gives CDR1 MNHEY, CDR2 SVGAGI. V was pared by 7 bases and J by 1 base, with 4 bases of the junction left unmatched. CDR3 loop: CASKRGESYEQYF. The CDR3 nucleotides read TGTGCCAGCAAGCGGGGAGAGTCCTACGAGCAGTACTTC.

In its sample, this clone was seen a few times. The chain links TRBV15 to TRBJ2-7; the D call may be TRBD1 or TRBD2 (6 bases each). Between the trimmed V and J ends, which lost 1 base and 6 bases, there was a span of 10 bases. Germline-derived CDR1 and CDR2 are LNHNV and YYDKDF (reference sequence). This CDR3 region has 13 residues. The CDR3 here is CATSRAGGGEQYV. The CDR3 DNA reads as TGTGCCACCAGCAGAGCAGGAGGGGGCGAGCAGTACGTC.

This chain's CDR3 is CATSRGEGEGYTF. In nucleotides, the CDR3 is TGTGCCACCAGCAGAGGAGAAGGAGAAGGCTACACCTTC. The rearrangement links TRBV15 to TRBJ1-2; D gene unclear. The germline V and J ends were trimmed by 1 base and 8 bases, with 11 bases remaining between them. Germline lookup yields CDR1 LNHNV and CDR2 YYDKDF (reference sequence). This CDR3 is built from 13 residues.

The chain has TRBV27 and TRBJ1-2; D is uncertain. The V and J ends lost 2 bases and 0 bases respectively, with 19 bases between them. Germline lookup yields CDR1 MNHEY and CDR2 SMNVEV (reference sequence). The CDR3 length is 18 residues. The CDR3 loop reads CASSLRDGARGSNYGYTF. Here the CDR3 DNA reads TGTGCCAGCAGTTTACGGGATGGCGCAAGAGGATCTAACTATGGCTACACCTTC.

This chain connects TRBV27 to TRBJ2-1, with D possibly being TRBD2 (5 bases). The CDR3 length is 16 residues. Germline CDR1 reads MNHEY; CDR2 reads SMNVEV (reference sequence). Trimming stripped 1 base from V and 2 bases from J, with 12 bases between. DNA for the CDR3: TGTGCCAGCAGTTTATGGGCTAGCAGCCCCTACAATGAGCAGTTCTTC. Translation: CASSLWASSPYNEQFF.

The chain employs TRBV4-1 and TRBJ2-3, with 7 positions matching TRBD2. The germline CDR1 and CDR2 sequences are MGHRA and YSYEKL. Trimming cost V 5 bases and J 2 bases; bases outside gene matches: 4. This CDR3 spans 14 amino acids. The CDR3 loop reads CASSERGITDTQYF. CDR3 DNA sequence: TGCGCCAGCAGCGAGCGGGGAATCACAGATACGCAGTATTTT.

This rearrangement joins TRBV6-1 to TRBJ2-4; no definite D call. V was pared by 6 bases and J by 2 bases, with 8 bases between. This CDR3 has 13 amino acids. CDR1 is MNHNS and CDR2 is SASEGT in the germline V gene. The chain's CDR3 is CASRGSSKNIQYF. The CDR3, as DNA: TGTGCCAGCAGGGGGTCCTCCAAAAACATTCAGTACTTC.

V usage is TRBV6-1 and J usage is TRBJ1-5; 7 bases map to TRBD1. This CDR3 comprises 15 residues. V was clipped by 3 bases and J by 6 bases; unmatched bases: 8. Germline lookup yields CDR1 MNHNS and CDR2 SASEGT. CDR3: CASSDPGRDSQPQHF. In DNA form, the CDR3 reads TGTGCCAGCAGTGACCCCGGCAGGGACAGTCAGCCCCAGCATTTT.

This clone was detected only once. V is TRBV6-1 and J is TRBJ1-5; no clear D gene. The length of the CDR3 is 13 residues. Germline values: CDR1 MNHNS, CDR2 SASEGT. Between the trimmed V and J ends, which lost 7 bases and 6 bases, there was a span of 13 bases. CDR3 bases: TGTGCCAGCAAGGCGGGGATAAGTCAGCCCCAGCATTTT. This encodes CASKAGISQPQHF.

The genes are TRBV7-2 and TRBJ2-6; 7 nucleotides align to TRBD2. V was pared by 5 bases and J by 0 bases, with 13 bases of the junction left unmatched. The CDR3 length is 19 residues. CDR1 and CDR2 (germline): SGHTA, FQGNSA. The CDR3 loop is CASSALLLARDSGANVLTF. Written as DNA, the CDR3 is TGTGCCAGCAGCGCACTACTACTAGCGAGAGACTCTGGGGCCAACGTCCTGACTTTC.

A single count supports this clone. The chain is built from TRBV11-2 and TRBJ2-2, with D perhaps TRBD1 or TRBD2 (5 bases each). Germline V gene lookup returns CDR1 SGHAT and CDR2 FQNNGV. CDR3 length: 16 amino acids. V was clipped by 2 bases and J by 0 bases, with 10 bases between them. DNA of the CDR3: TGTGCCAGCAGCTTATTAGTGGGGGCGAACACCGGGGAGCTGTTTTTT. Protein: CASSLLVGANTGELFF.

This chain connects TRBV5-1 to TRBJ2-3, with D possibly being TRBD2 (5 bases). The germline V and J ends were trimmed by 1 base and 4 bases, with 13 bases remaining between them. In germline, CDR1 is SGHRS, CDR2 YFSETQ. The CDR3 length is 15 residues. CDR3 sequence: CASSLSFGLSDTQYF. In nucleotides, the CDR3 is TGCGCCAGCAGCTTGAGTTTCGGACTTTCAGATACGCAGTATTTT.

The V call is TRBV5-6, the J call TRBJ1-2, with D unclear. The CDR3 totals 11 residues. Germline loops: CDR1 SGHDT, CDR2 YYEEEE. V shed 2 bases and J shed 7 bases, with 6 bases lying between them. For the CDR3, the DNA is TGTGCCAGCAGCTTTTTATCTGGCTACACCTTC. This translates into CASSFLSGYTF.

The rearrangement links TRBV7-3 to TRBJ1-1, with D possibly matching TRBD1 (5 bases). V gave up 7 bases and J gave up 0 bases, with 15 bases separating them. This CDR3 has 15 amino acids. CDR1 and CDR2 from the germline V gene are SGHTA and FQGTGA. CDR3 sequence reads: CASTPPGRMNTEAFF. As DNA, the CDR3 is TGTGCCAGCACCCCCCCGGGGCGCATGAACACTGAAGCTTTCTTT.

The chain combines TRBV4-1 with TRBJ2-2, with 10 bases lining up with TRBD2. The CDR3 length is 19 residues. After removal of 4 bases from V and 1 base from J, the junction contained 12 bases not matched to a gene. Germline V gene sequence: CDR1 MGHRA, CDR2 YSYEKL. The CDR3 DNA follows: TGCGCCAGCAGCCTCTGGACTAGCGGAGCGAACGTGAACACCGGGGAGCTGTTTTTT. This codes for CASSLWTSGANVNTGELFF.

This clone was recorded once. The gene calls are TRBV19 and TRBJ2-5; D uncertain. The end of the DNA fits TRBJ2-7 better, so the J call may be wrong. The CDR3 spans 14 residues. CDR1 is LNHDA, CDR2 SQIVND, per germline (reference sequence). CDR3 bases: TGTGCCAGTAGTATAGCGCAAGGGAACCACGAGCAGTACTTC. This codes for CASSIAQGNHEQYF.